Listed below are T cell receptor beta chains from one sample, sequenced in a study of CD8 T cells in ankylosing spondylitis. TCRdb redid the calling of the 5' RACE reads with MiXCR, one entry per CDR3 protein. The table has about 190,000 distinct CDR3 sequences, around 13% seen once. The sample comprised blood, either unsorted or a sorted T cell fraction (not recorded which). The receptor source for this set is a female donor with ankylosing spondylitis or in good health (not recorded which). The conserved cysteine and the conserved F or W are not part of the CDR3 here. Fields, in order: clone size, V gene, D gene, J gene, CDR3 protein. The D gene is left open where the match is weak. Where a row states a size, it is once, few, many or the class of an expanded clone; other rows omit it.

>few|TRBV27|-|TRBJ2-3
ASSFLEGRTDTQY
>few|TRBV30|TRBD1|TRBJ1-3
AWRAPSPGTGGKGGGNTIY
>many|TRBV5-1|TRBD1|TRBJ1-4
ASSLQGVDEKLF
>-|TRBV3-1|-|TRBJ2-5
ASTPPSSQETQY
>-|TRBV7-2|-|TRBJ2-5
ASSTRGRAQETQY
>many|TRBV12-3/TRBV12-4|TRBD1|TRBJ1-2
ASSTSDRVKRGYT
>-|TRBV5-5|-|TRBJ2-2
ASTSGTVNTGELF
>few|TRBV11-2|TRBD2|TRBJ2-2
ASSLGLAGVLRTGELF
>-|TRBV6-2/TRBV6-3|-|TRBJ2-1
ASSWDAYNEQF
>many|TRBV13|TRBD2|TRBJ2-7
ASSPSAGGLYEQY
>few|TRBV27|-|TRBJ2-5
ASRRGTETQY
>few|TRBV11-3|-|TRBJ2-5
ASSPGRDTLETQY
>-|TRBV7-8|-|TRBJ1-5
ASSFRDTNQPQH
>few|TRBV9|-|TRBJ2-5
ASSVGGPHRY
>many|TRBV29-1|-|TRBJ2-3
SVAEGSDTQY
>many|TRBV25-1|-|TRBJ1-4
ASGGLVNEKLF
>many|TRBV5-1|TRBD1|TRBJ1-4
ASSFEGQGAGEKLF
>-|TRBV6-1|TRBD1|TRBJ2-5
ASSSPSTGLETQY
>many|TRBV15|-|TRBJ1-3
ATQTATGNTIY
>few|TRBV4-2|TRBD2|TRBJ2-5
ASSQEYGTSGETQY
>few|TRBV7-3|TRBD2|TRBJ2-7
ASSSSGTSGSSYEQY
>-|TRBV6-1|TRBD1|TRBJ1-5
ASSGTGTGGQPQH
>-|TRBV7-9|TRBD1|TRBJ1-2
ASSPSGGTVYGYT
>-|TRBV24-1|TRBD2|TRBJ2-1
ATSDFGRELDEQF
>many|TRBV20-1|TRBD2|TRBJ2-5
SVGAGVNQETQY
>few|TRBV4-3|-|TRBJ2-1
ASSQEGKGSSSYNEQF
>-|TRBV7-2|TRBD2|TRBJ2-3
ASSSRPSGRPDTQY
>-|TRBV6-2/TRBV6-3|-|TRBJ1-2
ASSSNPGRFRT
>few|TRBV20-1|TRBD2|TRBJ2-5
SANSQAGGIGTQY
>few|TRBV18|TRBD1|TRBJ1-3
ASSPGTGASGNTIY
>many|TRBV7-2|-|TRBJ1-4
ASSLAPVSEKLF
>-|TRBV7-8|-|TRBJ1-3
ASSQATSATGDTIY
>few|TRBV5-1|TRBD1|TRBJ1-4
ASNPGTGSEKLF
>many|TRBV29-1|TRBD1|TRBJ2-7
SAGTGYEQY
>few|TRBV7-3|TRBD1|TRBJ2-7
ASSQQPGQGFHEQY
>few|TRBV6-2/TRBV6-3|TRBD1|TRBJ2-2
ASKTGGRIGELF
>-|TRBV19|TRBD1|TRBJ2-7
ASSMVQGADEQY
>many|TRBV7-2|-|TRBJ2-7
ASSLDWAVVYEQY
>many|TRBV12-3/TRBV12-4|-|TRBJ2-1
ASSLRGPPEQF
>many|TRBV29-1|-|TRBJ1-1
SGVDSYTEAF
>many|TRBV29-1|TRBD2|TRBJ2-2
SVSHIAGEGTGELF
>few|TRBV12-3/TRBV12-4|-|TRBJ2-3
ASSPRWRETAGTDTQY
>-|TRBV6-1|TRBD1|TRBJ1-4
ASRPTGGGEKLF
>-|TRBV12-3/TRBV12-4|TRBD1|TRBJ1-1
ASSLNQGGDTEAF
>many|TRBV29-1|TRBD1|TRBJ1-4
SVRITGATNEKLF
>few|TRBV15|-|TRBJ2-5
ATSRERSSGDIETQY
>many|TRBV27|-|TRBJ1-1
AALGGPNTEAF